Shown below are 4 T cell receptor beta chains from a single sample sequenced in a study of OX40 agonist ivuxolimab in advanced cancers. Repertoires were generated with immunoSEQ multiplex PCR, while TCRdb's copy carries only in-frame clones and drops some. Here the sample spans about 150,000 clones, around 94% being singletons. Sequences were derived from CD4+ or CD8+ T cells sorted from blood, sampled in a trial of the OX40 agonist ivuxolimab. These receptors were collected from an adult with an advanced solid tumor such as melanoma, head and neck, liver or kidney cancer.

The V call is TRBV7-2, the J call TRBJ2-1, with D perhaps TRBD2 (6 bases). The germline gives CDR1 SGHTA, CDR2 FQGNSA. Trimming took 5 bases from V and 12 from J, leaving 14 bases between them. The CDR3 is 12 residues long. This CDR3 is CASSPVGGGQFF. CDR3 nucleotide sequence: TGTGCCAGCAGCCCTGTGGGGGGAGGGCAGTTCTTC.

The chain combines TRBV7-2 with TRBJ1-1; tentative D call: TRBD1 (5 bases). Germline CDR1 is SGHTA and CDR2 is FQGNSA. This CDR3 has 13 amino acids. V was cut by 5 bases and J by 4 bases, with 11 bases left in between. The CDR3 sequence is CASSPRQFTEAFF. The CDR3 DNA sequence: TGTGCCAGCAGCCCTAGACAGTTCACTGAAGCTTTCTTT.

The chain combines TRBV7-9 with TRBJ2-5; 15 bases fit TRBD2. The ends lost 1 base at V and 5 bases at J; junction bases unmatched: 5. Germline loops: CDR1 SEHNR, CDR2 FQNEAQ (reference sequence). The length of the CDR3 is 17 residues. The DNA of the CDR3 is TGTGCCAGCAGCTTAGGGACTAGCGGGAGGGCCAGGGAGACCCAGTACTTC. This translates into CASSLGTSGRARETQYF. Complete variable domain (other parts from reference TRBV7-9 and TRBJ2-5): DTGVSQNPRHKITKRGQNVTFRCDPISEHNRLYWYRQTLGQGPEFLTYFQNEAQLEKSRLLSDRFSAERPKGSFSTLEIQRTEQGDSAMYLCASSLGTSGRARETQYFGPGTRLLVL.

The CDR3 here is CASSEEREKLFF. The CDR3 DNA sequence: TGTGCCAGCTCAGAGGAGCGGGAAAAACTGTTTTTT. The chain links TRBV18 to TRBJ1-4; no definite D call. Germline V gene data show CDR1 as KGHSH and CDR2 as LQKENI. The CDR3 contains 12 residues. V was cut by 5 bases and J by 8 bases, with 9 bases left in between.